This T cell receptor beta chain originates from a study of T cell repertoires in cytomegalovirus infection. Study background: CMV infection and matching HLA type were both indicated by public TCR beta signatures.

Via MiXCR, TCRdb re-called the reads, giving one row per CDR3 protein. The sample lists about 360,000 distinct CDR3 sequences; around 18% were seen once. Study-level points and caveats: The cumulative frequency of public TCR beta families distinguished individuals who carried CMV together with the relevant HLA. The response measured ex vivo was dominated by TCR beta clonotypes (HLA-C-restricted and CMV-specific).

This clonotype appeared a few times. Antigen specificity is unknown. Material for sequencing was PBMCs. The receptor was isolated from a human donor in good health (CMV status not recorded). Some clones in this sample may be carry-over from other donors' samples.

The CDR3 bases are TGCAGTGCCCATTCGCCAGGGTCCCGCGAGCAGTACTTC. It translates to CSAHSPGSREQYF. The gene calls are TRBV20-1 and TRBJ2-7, with a possible D match to TRBD1 (5 bases). Germline assignment: CDR1 DFQATT and CDR2 SNEGSKA (reference sequence). V lost 6 bases and J 6 bases, leaving 18 bases between the germline ends. The CDR3 length is 13 residues.